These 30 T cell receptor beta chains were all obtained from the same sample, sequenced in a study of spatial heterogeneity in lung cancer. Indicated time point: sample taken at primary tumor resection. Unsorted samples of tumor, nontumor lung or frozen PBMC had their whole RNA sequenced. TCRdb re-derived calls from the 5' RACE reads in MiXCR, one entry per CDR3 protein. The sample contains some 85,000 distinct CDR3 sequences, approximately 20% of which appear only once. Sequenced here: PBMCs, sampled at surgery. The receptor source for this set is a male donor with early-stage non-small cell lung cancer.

The CDR3 here is CATSEVTGPEKLFF. The CDR3 DNA reads as TGTGCCACCAGTGAGGTGACAGGGCCTGAAAAACTGTTTTTT. The chain joins TRBV24-1 to TRBJ1-4; TRBD1 aligns across 7 bases. With 4 bases clipped from V and 7 bases from J, the junction kept 5 bases outside the gene matches. CDR1 KGHDR and CDR2 SFDVKD come from the germline V gene. This CDR3 is built from 14 residues.

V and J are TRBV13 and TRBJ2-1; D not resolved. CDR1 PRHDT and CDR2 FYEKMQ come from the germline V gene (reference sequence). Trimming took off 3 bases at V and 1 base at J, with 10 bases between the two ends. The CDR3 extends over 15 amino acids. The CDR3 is CASSFYVTSYNEQFF. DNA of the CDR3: TGTGCCAGCAGCTTCTACGTAACTTCCTACAATGAGCAGTTCTTC. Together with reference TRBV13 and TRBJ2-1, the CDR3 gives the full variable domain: AAGVIQSPRHLIKEKRETATLKCYPIPRHDTVYWYQQGPGQDPQFLISFYEKMQSDKGSIPDRFSAQQFSDYHSELNMSSLELGDSALYFCASSFYVTSYNEQFFGPGTRLTVL.

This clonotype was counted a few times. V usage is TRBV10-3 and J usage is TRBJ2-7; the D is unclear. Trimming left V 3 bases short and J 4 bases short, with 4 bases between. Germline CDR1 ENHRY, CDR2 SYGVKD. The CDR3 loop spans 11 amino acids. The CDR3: CAISELYEQYF. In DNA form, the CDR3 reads TGTGCCATCAGTGAACTTTACGAGCAGTACTTC.

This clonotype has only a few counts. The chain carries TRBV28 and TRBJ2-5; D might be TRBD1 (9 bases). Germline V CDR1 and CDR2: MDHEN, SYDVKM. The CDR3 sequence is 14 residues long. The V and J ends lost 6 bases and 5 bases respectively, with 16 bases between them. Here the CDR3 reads CASSLSGTGETQYF. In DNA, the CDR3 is TGTGCCAGCAGCCTTAGCGGGACAGGGGAGACCCAGTACTTC.

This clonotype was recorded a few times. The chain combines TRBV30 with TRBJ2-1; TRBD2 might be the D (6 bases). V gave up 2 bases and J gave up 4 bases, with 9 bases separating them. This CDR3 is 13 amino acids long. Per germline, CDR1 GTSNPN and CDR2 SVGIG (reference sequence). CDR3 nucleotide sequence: TGTGCCTGGAGTCCCGGGACTTACAATGAGCAGTTCTTC. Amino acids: CAWSPGTYNEQFF.

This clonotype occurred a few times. CDR3 residues: CASSVATGIGRNPYGYTF. As DNA, the CDR3 is TGTGCCAGCAGCGTAGCGACAGGCATCGGGAGAAACCCCTATGGCTACACCTTC. This chain links TRBV9 with TRBJ1-2, with a weak D call TRBD1 (6 bases). CDR3 length: 18 amino acids. Between the trimmed V and J ends, which lost 0 bases and 4 bases, there was a span of 22 bases. Germline V gene lookup returns CDR1 SGDLS and CDR2 YYNGEE.

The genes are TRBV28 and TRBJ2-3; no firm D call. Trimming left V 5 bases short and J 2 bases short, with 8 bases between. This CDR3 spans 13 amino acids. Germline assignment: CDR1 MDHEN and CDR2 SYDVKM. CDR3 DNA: TGTGCCAGCAGTCCCTCCGACACAGATACGCAGTATTTT. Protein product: CASSPSDTDTQYF. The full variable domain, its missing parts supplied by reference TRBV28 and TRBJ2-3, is DVKVTQSSRYLVKRTGEKVFLECVQDMDHENMFWYRQDPGLGLRLIYFSYDVKMKEKGDIPEGYSVSREKKERFSLILESASTNQTSMYLCASSPSDTDTQYFGPGTRLTVL.

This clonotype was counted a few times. CDR3 in amino acids: CASSQNRGNSYNEQFF. The DNA for the CDR3 is TGTGCCAGTTCTCAAAACAGGGGCAATTCCTACAATGAGCAGTTCTTC. The chain is built from TRBV18 and TRBJ2-1; 7 nucleotides agree with TRBD1. V lost 9 bases and J lost 1; bases outside the gene matches: 12. CDR1 and CDR2 from the germline V gene are KGHSH and LQKENI. This CDR3 region has 16 residues.

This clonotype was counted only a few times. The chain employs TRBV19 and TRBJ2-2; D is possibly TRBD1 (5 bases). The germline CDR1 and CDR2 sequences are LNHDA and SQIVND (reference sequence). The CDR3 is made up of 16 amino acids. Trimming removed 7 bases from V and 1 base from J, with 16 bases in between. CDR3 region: CASTLRGFQNTGELFF. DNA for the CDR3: TGTGCCAGTACCCTAAGGGGATTCCAGAACACCGGGGAGCTGTTTTTT.

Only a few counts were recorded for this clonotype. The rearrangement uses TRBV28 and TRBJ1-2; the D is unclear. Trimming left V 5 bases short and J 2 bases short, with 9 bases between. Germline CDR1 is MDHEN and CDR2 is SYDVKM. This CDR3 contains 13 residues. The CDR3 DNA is TGTGCCAGCAGTCCCCAGGAGAACTATGGCTACACCTTC. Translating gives CASSPQENYGYTF.

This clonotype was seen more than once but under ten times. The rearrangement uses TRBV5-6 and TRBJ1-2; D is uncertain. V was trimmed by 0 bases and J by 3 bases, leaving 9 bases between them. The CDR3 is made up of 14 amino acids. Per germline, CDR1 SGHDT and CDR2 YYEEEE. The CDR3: CASSLGQPDYGYTF. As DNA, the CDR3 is TGTGCCAGCAGCTTGGGCCAGCCGGACTATGGCTACACCTTC. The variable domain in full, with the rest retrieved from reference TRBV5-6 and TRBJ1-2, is DAGVTQSPTHLIKTRGQQVTLRCSPKSGHDTVSWYQQALGQGPQFIFQYYEEEERQRGNFPDRFSGHQFPNYSSELNVNALLLGDSALYLCASSLGQPDYGYTFGSGTRLTVV.

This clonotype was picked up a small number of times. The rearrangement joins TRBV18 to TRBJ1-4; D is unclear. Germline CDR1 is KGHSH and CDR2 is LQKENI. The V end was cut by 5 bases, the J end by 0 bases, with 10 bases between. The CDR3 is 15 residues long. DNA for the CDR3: TGTGCCAGCTCAGACCGGGGTGCAACTAATGAAAAACTGTTTTTT. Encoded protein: CASSDRGATNEKLFF. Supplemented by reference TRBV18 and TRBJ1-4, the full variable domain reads NAGVMQNPRHLVRRRGQEARLRCSPMKGHSHVYWYRQLPEEGLKFMVYLQKENIIDESGMPKERFSAEFPKEGPSILRIQQVVRGDSAAYFCASSDRGATNEKLFFGSGTQLSVL.

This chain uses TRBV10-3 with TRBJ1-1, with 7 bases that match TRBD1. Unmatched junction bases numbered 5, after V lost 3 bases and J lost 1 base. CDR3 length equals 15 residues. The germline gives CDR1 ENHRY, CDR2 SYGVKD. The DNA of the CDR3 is TGTGCCATCAGTGATTCCCCAGGGGGGAACACTGAAGCTTTCTTT. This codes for CAISDSPGGNTEAFF.

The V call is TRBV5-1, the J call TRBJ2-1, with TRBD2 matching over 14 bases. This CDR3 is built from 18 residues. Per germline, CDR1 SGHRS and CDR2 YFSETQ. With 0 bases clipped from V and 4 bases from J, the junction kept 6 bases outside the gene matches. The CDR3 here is CASSLGLAGGPRYNEQFF. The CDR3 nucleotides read TGCGCCAGCAGCTTGGGACTAGCGGGAGGGCCGCGATACAATGAGCAGTTCTTC.

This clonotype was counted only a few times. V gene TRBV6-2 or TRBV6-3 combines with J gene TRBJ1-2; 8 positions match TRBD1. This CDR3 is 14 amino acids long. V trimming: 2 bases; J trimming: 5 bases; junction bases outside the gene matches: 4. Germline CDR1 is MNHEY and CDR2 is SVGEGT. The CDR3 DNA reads TGTGCCAGCAGTTACACAGGGGGGGAGTATGGCTACACCTTC. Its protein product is CASSYTGGEYGYTF.

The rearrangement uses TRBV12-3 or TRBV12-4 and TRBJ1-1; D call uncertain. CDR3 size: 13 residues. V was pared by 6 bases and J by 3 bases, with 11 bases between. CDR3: CASRNSLYTEAFF. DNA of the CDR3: TGTGCCAGCAGAAACAGCCTATACACTGAAGCTTTCTTT.

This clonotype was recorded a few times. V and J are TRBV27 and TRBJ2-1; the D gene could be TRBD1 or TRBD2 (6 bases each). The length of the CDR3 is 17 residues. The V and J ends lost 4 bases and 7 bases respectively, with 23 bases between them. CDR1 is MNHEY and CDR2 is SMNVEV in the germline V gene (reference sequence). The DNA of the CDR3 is TGTGCCAGCAGTTCCCTGTCCGGGGGCAGCGAAGGGAATGAGCAGTTCTTC. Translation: CASSSLSGGSEGNEQFF.

CDR3 residues: CASSLGLVGAKPYNEQFF. CDR3 DNA: TGCGCCAGCAGCTTGGGGTTGGTGGGGGCAAAACCCTACAATGAGCAGTTCTTC. The chain recombines TRBV5-1 with TRBJ2-1; tentative D call: TRBD1 (6 bases). Per the germline V gene, CDR1 is SGHRS and CDR2 is YFSETQ. V was trimmed by 0 bases and J by 2 bases, leaving 18 bases between them. This CDR3 has 18 amino acids.

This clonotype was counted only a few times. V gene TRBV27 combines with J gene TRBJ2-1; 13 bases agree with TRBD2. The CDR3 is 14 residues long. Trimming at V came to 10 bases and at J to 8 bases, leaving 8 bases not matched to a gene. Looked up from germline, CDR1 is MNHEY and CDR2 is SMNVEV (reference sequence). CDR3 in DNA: TGTGCCACTAGGACTAGCGGGAGCTTGTATGAGCAGTTCTTC. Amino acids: CATRTSGSLYEQFF.

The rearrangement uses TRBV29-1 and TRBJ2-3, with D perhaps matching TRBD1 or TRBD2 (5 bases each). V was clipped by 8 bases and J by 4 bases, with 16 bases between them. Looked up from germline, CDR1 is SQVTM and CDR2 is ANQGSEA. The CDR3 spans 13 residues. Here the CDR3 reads CSTGSGGPDTQYF. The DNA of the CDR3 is TGCAGCACCGGGTCTGGGGGTCCAGATACGCAGTATTTT.

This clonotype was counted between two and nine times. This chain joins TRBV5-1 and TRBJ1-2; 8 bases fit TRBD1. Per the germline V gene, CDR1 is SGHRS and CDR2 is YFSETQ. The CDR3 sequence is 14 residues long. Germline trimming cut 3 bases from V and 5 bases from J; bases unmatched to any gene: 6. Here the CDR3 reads CASSSLTGEYGYTF. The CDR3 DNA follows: TGCGCCAGCAGCTCCTTGACAGGGGAATATGGCTACACCTTC.

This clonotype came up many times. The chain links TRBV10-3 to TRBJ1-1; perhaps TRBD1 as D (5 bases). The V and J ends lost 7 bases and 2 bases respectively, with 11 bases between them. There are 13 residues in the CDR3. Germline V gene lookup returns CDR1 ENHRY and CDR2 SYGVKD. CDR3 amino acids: CAITTGLNTEAFF. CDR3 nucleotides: TGTGCCATCACCACAGGATTAAACACTGAAGCTTTCTTT.

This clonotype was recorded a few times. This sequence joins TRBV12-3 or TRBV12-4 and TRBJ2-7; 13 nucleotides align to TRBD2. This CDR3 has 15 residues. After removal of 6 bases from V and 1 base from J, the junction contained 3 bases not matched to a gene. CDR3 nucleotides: TGTGCCAGCAGGCCGACTAGCGGGAGGTCCTACGAGCAGTACTTC. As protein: CASRPTSGRSYEQYF.

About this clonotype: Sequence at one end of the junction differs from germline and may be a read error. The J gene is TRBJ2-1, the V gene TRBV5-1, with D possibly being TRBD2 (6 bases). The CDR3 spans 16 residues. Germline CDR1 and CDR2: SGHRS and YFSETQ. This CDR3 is CASSWGLTSSYDEQFF. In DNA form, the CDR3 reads TGCGCCAGCAGCTGGGGACTCACAAGCTCCTACGATGAGCAGTTCTTC.

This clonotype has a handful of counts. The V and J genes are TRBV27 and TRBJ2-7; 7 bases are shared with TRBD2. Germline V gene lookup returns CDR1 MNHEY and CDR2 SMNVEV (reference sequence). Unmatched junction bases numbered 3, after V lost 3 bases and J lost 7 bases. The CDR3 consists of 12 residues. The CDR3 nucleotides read TGTGCCAGCAGTTTGTCGGGGGGAGAGCAGTACTTC. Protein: CASSLSGGEQYF.

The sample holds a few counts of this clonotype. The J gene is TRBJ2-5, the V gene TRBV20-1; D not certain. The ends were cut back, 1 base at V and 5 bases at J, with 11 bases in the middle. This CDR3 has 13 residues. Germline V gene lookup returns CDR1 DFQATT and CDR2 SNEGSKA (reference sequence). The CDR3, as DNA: TGCAGTGCTAGAGGGTCGGCTCCGGAGACCCAGTACTTC. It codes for CSARGSAPETQYF.

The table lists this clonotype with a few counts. The CDR3 region has the DNA TGCGCCAGCAGCTTGGCCGTGACGCCTGCCCCGAATGAGCAGTTCTTC. It translates to CASSLAVTPAPNEQFF. This chain uses TRBV5-1 with TRBJ2-1, with D unresolved. Germline assignment: CDR1 SGHRS and CDR2 YFSETQ. The CDR3 is made up of 16 amino acids. Trimming pared 0 bases from V and 7 bases from J, leaving 17 bases between.

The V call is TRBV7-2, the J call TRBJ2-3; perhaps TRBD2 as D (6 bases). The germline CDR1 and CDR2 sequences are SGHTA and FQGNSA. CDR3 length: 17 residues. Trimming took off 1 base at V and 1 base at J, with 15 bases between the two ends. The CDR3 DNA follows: TGTGCCAGCAGCTTAGTCGGGACTCGCTGGGGCACAGATACGCAGTATTTT. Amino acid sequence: CASSLVGTRWGTDTQYF. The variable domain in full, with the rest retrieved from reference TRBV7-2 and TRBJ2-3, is GAGVSQSPSNKVTEKGKDVELRCDPISGHTALYWYRQSLGQGLEFLIYFQGNSAPDKSGLPSDRFSAERTGGSVSTLTIQRTQQEDSAVYLCASSLVGTRWGTDTQYFGPGTRLTVL.

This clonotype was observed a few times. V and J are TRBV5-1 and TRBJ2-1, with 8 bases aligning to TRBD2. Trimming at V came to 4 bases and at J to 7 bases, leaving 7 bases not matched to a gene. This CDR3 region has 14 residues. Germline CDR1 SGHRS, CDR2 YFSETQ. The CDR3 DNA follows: TGCGCCAGCAGCGACGGACTAGCTAGGAATGAGCAGTTCTTC. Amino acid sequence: CASSDGLARNEQFF.

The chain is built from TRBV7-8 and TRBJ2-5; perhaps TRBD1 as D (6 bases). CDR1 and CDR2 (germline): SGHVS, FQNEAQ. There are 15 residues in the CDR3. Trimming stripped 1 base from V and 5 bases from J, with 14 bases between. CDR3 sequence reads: CASSLGDRPRETQYF. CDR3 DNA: TGTGCCAGCAGCTTAGGTGACAGGCCGAGGGAGACCCAGTACTTC.